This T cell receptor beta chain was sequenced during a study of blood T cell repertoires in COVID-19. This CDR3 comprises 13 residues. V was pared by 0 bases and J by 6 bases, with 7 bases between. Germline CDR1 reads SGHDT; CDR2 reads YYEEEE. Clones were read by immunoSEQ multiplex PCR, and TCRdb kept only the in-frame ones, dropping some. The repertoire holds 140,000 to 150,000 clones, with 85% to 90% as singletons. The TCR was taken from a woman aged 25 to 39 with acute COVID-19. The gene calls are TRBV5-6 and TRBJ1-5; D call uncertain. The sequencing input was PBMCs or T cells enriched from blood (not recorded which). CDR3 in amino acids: CASSLGSGQPQHF. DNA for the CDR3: TGTGCCAGCAGCTTGGGCTCAGGTCAGCCCCAGCATTTT.